This T cell receptor (beta chain) is from a study of Graves' ophthalmopathy and Graves' hyperthyroidism. This clonotype was observed at least ten times. The authors amplified TCR beta CDR3 regions from RNA transcripts. A first-round RT-PCR used HTBI primers, followed by a second-round multiplex PCR. TCRdb analysed the multiplex PCR reads with MiXCR anew, one entry per CDR3 protein. Among around 600,000 distinct CDR3 sequences listed, roughly 39% were seen once. The sample consisted of peripheral blood. The receptor's source is an adult man with Graves' ophthalmopathy.

CDR3 in DNA: TGTGCCAGCAGCGTAAAACAGGGGCACACCGGGGAGCTGTTTTTT. It encodes CASSVKQGHTGELFF. The chain links TRBV9 to TRBJ2-2, with TRBD1 matching 7 bases. J gave up 3 bases and V 1 base, and 3 bases lay outside the gene matches. Per the germline V gene, CDR1 is SGDLS and CDR2 is YYNGEE. This CDR3 comprises 15 residues.